The 5 T cell receptor beta chains presented below share a single source sample, sequenced in a study of a mutant IDH1 vaccine in newly diagnosed glioma. These receptors have no known antigen. This table comes from immunoSEQ multiplex PCR, and its TCRdb copy is limited to in-frame clones, with some not included. The sample has about 81,000 clones; over 75% are singletons. As for time point: week 23, last vaccination. A single vaccine dose contained 300 ug of mutant IDH1 20-mer peptide, and topical imiquimod was used with it. The specimen was PBMCs, collected from a glioma patient whose treatment included an IDH1 peptide vaccine. The receptors come from a man in his thirties or forties with glioma. Some clones in this sample may be carry-over from other donors' samples.

The V and J genes are TRBV4-1 and TRBJ1-1; D uncertain. CDR3 length: 17 amino acids. Germline V CDR1 and CDR2: MGHRA, YSYEKL. V was trimmed by 1 base and J by 3 bases, leaving 18 bases between them. In nucleotides, the CDR3 is TGCGCCAGCAGCCAAGGGAGATATGGGAGAACGGACACTGAAGCTTTCTTT. Its protein product is CASSQGRYGRTDTEAFF.

The V call is TRBV6-1, the J call TRBJ1-5; a weak D match, TRBD1 (5 bases). CDR3 length: 14 residues. Germline V CDR1 and CDR2: MNHNS, SASEGT. V was clipped by 5 bases and J by 7 bases, with 15 bases between them. CDR3 region: CASSFSGTRQPQHF. CDR3 DNA sequence: TGTGCCAGCAGTTTCTCGGGGACTCGACAGCCCCAGCATTTT.

In this sample, this clone turned up once. The rearrangement joins TRBV28 to TRBJ1-4; perhaps TRBD1 as D (6 bases). This CDR3 is 17 amino acids long. Germline CDR1 is MDHEN and CDR2 is SYDVKM. V gave up 5 bases and J gave up 6 bases, with 22 bases separating them. The CDR3 here is CASSPPEWGGADEKLFF. The CDR3 bases are TGTGCCAGCAGTCCCCCCGAATGGGGGGGCGCAGATGAAAAACTGTTTTTT.

This chain joins TRBV7-6 and TRBJ2-7, with D possibly called TRBD1 or TRBD2 (5 bases each). This CDR3 is 16 amino acids long. CDR1 is SGHVS and CDR2 is FNYEAQ in the germline V gene. Trimming removed 1 base from V and 4 bases from J, with 17 bases in between. DNA of the CDR3: TGTGCCAGCAGCTTAGAGGGGTCAGGGAGTATGTACGAGCAGTACTTC. It specifies CASSLEGSGSMYEQYF.

The chain carries TRBV27 and TRBJ2-2, with no clear D. Trimming cost V 7 bases and J 0 bases, with 9 bases left between them. The CDR3 extends over 14 amino acids. Per the germline V gene, CDR1 is MNHEY and CDR2 is SMNVEV (reference sequence). The CDR3 DNA reads TGTGCCAGCACCCGAACACCGAACACCGGGGAGCTGTTTTTT. Protein product: CASTRTPNTGELFF.